Below are 7 T cell receptor beta chains sequenced from a single sample in a study of T cells in Graves' hyperthyroidism and ophthalmopathy. TCR beta CDR3 region amplification was performed from RNA transcripts. Carried out on the TCR CDR3, a first-round RT-PCR used the HTBI primer set. MiXCR, applied by TCRdb to the multiplex PCR reads, yields one record per CDR3 protein. Seen here are about 500,000 distinct CDR3 sequences, about an eighth observed once, and the top ten hold 15% to 20%. Sequencing used blood. The receptors were gathered from a woman aged 18-35 years with Graves' hyperthyroidism.

Many counts were recorded for this clonotype. This chain uses TRBV11-2 with TRBJ1-2, with D uncertain. Germline V gene lookup returns CDR1 SGHAT and CDR2 FQNNGV. Trimming stripped 2 bases from V and 6 bases from J, with 13 bases between. CDR3 length: 14 residues. The CDR3 sequence: CASSLKASADGYTF. For the CDR3, the DNA is TGTGCCAGCAGCTTAAAGGCTTCTGCGGATGGCTACACCTTC.

The chain has TRBV12-3 or TRBV12-4 and TRBJ2-1, with D perhaps TRBD2 (6 bases). CDR3 length: 12 amino acids. Trimming took 5 bases from V and 7 from J, leaving 9 bases between them. CDR3 loop: CASSPGENEQFF. CDR3 DNA: TGTGCCAGCAGTCCGGGAGAAAATGAGCAGTTCTTC.

CDR3 loop: CASTLGTGTNYGYTF. DNA for the CDR3: TGTGCCAGCACCCTCGGGACAGGGACTAACTATGGCTACACCTTC. The chain employs TRBV7-8 and TRBJ1-2, with 9 bases fitting TRBD1. Germline V gene sequence: CDR1 SGHVS, CDR2 FQNEAQ. The CDR3 length is 15 residues. J lost 0 bases, V lost 7 bases, and 6 bases had no gene match. The complete variable domain, with remaining parts taken from reference TRBV7-8 and TRBJ1-2, reads GAGVSQSPRYKVAKRGQDVALRCDPISGHVSLFWYQQALGQGPEFLTYFQNEAQLDKSGLPSDRFFAERPEGSVSTLKIQRTQQEDSAVYLCASTLGTGTNYGYTFGSGTRLTVV.

This clonotype has at least ten counts. V usage is TRBV10-3 and J usage is TRBJ1-2; 7 bases are shared with TRBD1. This CDR3 comprises 15 residues. V shed 6 bases, J shed 2 bases, and the junction held 9 bases outside the gene matches. Germline V gene sequence: CDR1 ENHRY, CDR2 SYGVKD. CDR3 nucleotide sequence: TGTGCCATCAGGGAAGGGACAGCCTCAAACTATGGCTACACCTTC. This codes for CAIREGTASNYGYTF.

The chain recombines TRBV29-1 with TRBJ2-2; D ambiguous. The V end lost 6 bases, the J end lost 6 bases, and 8 bases lay between the germline ends. This CDR3 is built from 11 residues. Germline assignment: CDR1 SQVTM and CDR2 ANQGSEA. Here the CDR3 reads CSVVSAGELFF. CDR3 sequence (DNA): TGCAGCGTGGTCAGTGCCGGGGAGCTGTTTTTT.

This clonotype was seen many times. This sequence joins TRBV2 and TRBJ2-1, with 9 bases aligning to TRBD2. Germline assignment: CDR1 SNHLY and CDR2 FYNNEI. V trimming: 5 bases; J trimming: 4 bases; junction bases outside the gene matches: 6. The CDR3 is 15 amino acids. The CDR3 is CASSPRTSAYNEQFF. CDR3 sequence (DNA): TGTGCCAGCAGTCCTAGGACTAGCGCATACAATGAGCAGTTCTTC.

This clonotype was recorded at least ten times. The chain has TRBV7-2 and TRBJ1-1; no reliable D call. V shed 5 bases and J shed 1 base, with 8 bases lying between them. Germline loops: CDR1 SGHTA, CDR2 FQGNSA. The CDR3 is 13 residues long. CDR3 sequence (DNA): TGTGCCAGCAGCCCTCCATCGAACACTGAAGCTTTCTTT. It is translated as CASSPPSNTEAFF.